This is a list of T cell receptor beta chains from one sample in a study of type 1 regulatory T cells. No antigen has been identified for these receptors. TCRdb analysed the reads with MiXCR anew, one entry per CDR3 protein. The sample includes 60,000 to 80,000 distinct CDR3 sequences, roughly three fifths of them seen just once. The sequenced sample was cultured T cells, either the whole culture or a sorted T cell fraction (not recorded which). Receptors were obtained from a human donor in good health. CDR3s include the opening cysteine and the closing phenylalanine or tryptophan. Each record gives: J gene, D gene, V gene, clone size, CDR3 protein, CDR3 DNA. The D gene is left open where the match is weak. Size values are once, few and many counts, or a class for expanded clones, and some rows have none.

J gene: TRBJ1-2
D gene: NA
V gene: TRBV24-1
clone size: NA
CDR3 protein: CATSDPGGVYGYTF
CDR3 DNA: TGTGCCACCAGTGACCCCGGCGGGGTCTATGGCTACACCTTC

J gene: TRBJ2-1
D gene: NA
V gene: TRBV24-1
clone size: few
CDR3 protein: CATSDLQRQFF
CDR3 DNA: TGTGCCACCAGTGATTTGCAGAGGCAGTTCTTC

J gene: TRBJ2-7
D gene: NA
V gene: TRBV5-1
clone size: NA
CDR3 protein: CASSSGTGEQYF
CDR3 DNA: TGCGCCAGCAGTTCTGGGACGGGTGAGCAGTACTTC

J gene: TRBJ2-3
D gene: NA
V gene: TRBV5-1
clone size: NA
CDR3 protein: CASSSQRFGGDTQYF
CDR3 DNA: TGCGCCAGCAGCTCTCAGCGGTTTGGGGGAGATACGCAGTATTTT

J gene: TRBJ2-1
D gene: TRBD2
V gene: TRBV7-3
clone size: many
CDR3 protein: CASSLLAVLGRALVF
CDR3 DNA: TGTGCCAGCAGCTTATTGGCTGTCTTGGGGAGGGCCCTGGTCTTC

J gene: TRBJ2-3
D gene: NA
V gene: TRBV10-2
clone size: few
CDR3 protein: CASSMSGHTDTQYF
CDR3 DNA: TGCGCCAGCAGTATGTCGGGCCACACAGATACGCAGTATTTT

J gene: TRBJ1-1
D gene: NA
V gene: TRBV20-1
clone size: NA
CDR3 protein: CSAREGGLEAFF
CDR3 DNA: TGCAGTGCTAGAGAGGGAGGGCTAGAAGCTTTCTTT

J gene: TRBJ2-1
D gene: NA
V gene: TRBV4-1
clone size: NA
CDR3 protein: CASSQLGYNEQFF
CDR3 DNA: TGCGCCAGCAGCCAACTCGGATACAATGAGCAGTTCTTC

J gene: TRBJ2-2
D gene: TRBD2
V gene: TRBV20-1
clone size: NA
CDR3 protein: CSASLPGTSLTGELFF
CDR3 DNA: TGCAGTGCTAGTCTTCCGGGGACTAGCCTCACCGGGGAGCTGTTTTTT

J gene: TRBJ1-1
D gene: NA
V gene: TRBV2
clone size: NA
CDR3 protein: CASNPDSMTEAFF
CDR3 DNA: TGTGCCAGCAACCCAGACTCGATGACTGAAGCTTTCTTT

J gene: TRBJ2-1
D gene: TRBD2
V gene: TRBV20-1
clone size: NA
CDR3 protein: CSADSGRPSKHSYNEQFF
CDR3 DNA: TGCAGTGCTGATAGCGGGAGGCCCAGTAAACACTCCTACAATGAGCAGTTCTTC

J gene: TRBJ2-7
D gene: TRBD1
V gene: TRBV4-3
clone size: NA
CDR3 protein: CASSQGRTGGEEQYF
CDR3 DNA: TGCGCCAGCAGCCAAGGAAGGACAGGGGGGGAAGAGCAGTACTTC

J gene: TRBJ2-3
D gene: NA
V gene: TRBV10-3
clone size: NA
CDR3 protein: CAISEFREDTQYF
CDR3 DNA: TGTGCCATCAGTGAGTTCCGGGAGGATACGCAGTATTTT

J gene: TRBJ2-7
D gene: TRBD2
V gene: TRBV20-1
clone size: NA
CDR3 protein: CSASAGGREQYF
CDR3 DNA: TGCAGTGCCTCCGCGGGGGGGCGGGAGCAGTACTTC

J gene: TRBJ2-4
D gene: TRBD2
V gene: TRBV20-1
clone size: NA
CDR3 protein: CSASRLAGIEKNIQYF
CDR3 DNA: TGCAGTGCTAGTAGACTAGCGGGCATAGAAAAAAACATTCAGTACTTC

J gene: TRBJ2-3
D gene: NA
V gene: TRBV24-1
clone size: NA
CDR3 protein: CATNGGGTDTQYF
CDR3 DNA: TGTGCCACCAATGGCGGGGGCACAGATACGCAGTATTTT

J gene: TRBJ2-5
D gene: NA
V gene: TRBV19
clone size: NA
CDR3 protein: CASSPGTAQETQYF
CDR3 DNA: TGTGCCAGTAGTCCAGGGACGGCGCAAGAGACCCAGTACTTC

J gene: TRBJ1-3
D gene: TRBD1
V gene: TRBV12-5
clone size: NA
CDR3 protein: CASGLPPGQGDENTIYF
CDR3 DNA: TGTGCTAGTGGTTTGCCCCCGGGACAGGGTGACGAAAACACCATATATTTT

J gene: TRBJ2-1
D gene: TRBD2
V gene: TRBV20-1
clone size: once
CDR3 protein: CSARSSGRIINEQFF
CDR3 DNA: TGCAGTGCTAGGTCGAGCGGGAGAATTATTAATGAGCAGTTCTTC

J gene: TRBJ1-5
D gene: NA
V gene: TRBV7-2
clone size: few
CDR3 protein: CASSLNIQEPQHF
CDR3 DNA: TGTGCCAGCAGCTTAAATATACAGGAGCCCCAGCATTTT

J gene: TRBJ2-3
D gene: TRBD2
V gene: TRBV2
clone size: few
CDR3 protein: CASSDVVAGADYLYF
CDR3 DNA: TGTGCCAGCAGTGACGTGGTTGCGGGAGCGGACTATTTATATTTT

J gene: TRBJ2-5
D gene: TRBD2
V gene: TRBV6-6
clone size: few
CDR3 protein: CASSSGLAQDQETQYF
CDR3 DNA: TGTGCCAGCAGTTCCGGACTAGCGCAAGACCAAGAGACCCAGTACTTC

J gene: TRBJ2-1
D gene: NA
V gene: TRBV9
clone size: NA
CDR3 protein: CASSVGERARGDEQFF
CDR3 DNA: TGTGCCAGCAGCGTAGGTGAGAGGGCCAGAGGGGATGAGCAGTTCTTC

J gene: TRBJ1-3
D gene: NA
V gene: TRBV20-1
clone size: NA
CDR3 protein: CSARGRGNTIYF
CDR3 DNA: TGCAGTGCTAGGGGAAGGGGAAACACCATATATTTT

J gene: TRBJ2-1
D gene: TRBD2
V gene: TRBV7-8
clone size: NA
CDR3 protein: CASRPGLADNEQFF
CDR3 DNA: TGTGCCAGCAGGCCAGGACTAGCGGACAATGAGCAGTTCTTC

J gene: TRBJ1-1
D gene: NA
V gene: TRBV6-6
clone size: few
CDR3 protein: CASRGRTEAFF
CDR3 DNA: TGTGCCAGCAGGGGACGAACTGAAGCTTTCTTT

J gene: TRBJ2-7
D gene: NA
V gene: TRBV12-5
clone size: NA
CDR3 protein: CASGLRGLHEQYF
CDR3 DNA: TGTGCTAGTGGTTTGAGGGGCCTCCACGAGCAGTACTTC

J gene: TRBJ1-3
D gene: NA
V gene: TRBV18
clone size: NA
CDR3 protein: CASSPGTPGNTIYF
CDR3 DNA: TGTGCCAGCTCACCCGGGACTCCGGGAAACACCATATATTTT

J gene: TRBJ1-4
D gene: NA
V gene: TRBV20-1
clone size: NA
CDR3 protein: CSAWSREKLFF
CDR3 DNA: TGCAGTGCTTGGAGTCGGGAAAAACTGTTTTTT

J gene: TRBJ2-2
D gene: NA
V gene: TRBV7-2
clone size: NA
CDR3 protein: CASSLYVAVNTGELFF
CDR3 DNA: TGTGCCAGCAGCTTATACGTAGCGGTGAACACCGGGGAGCTGTTTTTT

J gene: TRBJ2-5
D gene: TRBD2
V gene: TRBV5-1
clone size: NA
CDR3 protein: CASFTGTRDQETQYF
CDR3 DNA: TGCGCCAGCTTTACCGGGACTAGGGACCAAGAGACCCAGTACTTC

J gene: TRBJ2-7
D gene: NA
V gene: TRBV6-5
clone size: few
CDR3 protein: CASSSGLSSYEQYF
CDR3 DNA: TGTGCCAGCAGTTCAGGACTCAGCTCCTACGAGCAGTACTTC

J gene: TRBJ2-1
D gene: NA
V gene: TRBV7-3
clone size: few
CDR3 protein: CASSPARPGEQFF
CDR3 DNA: TGTGCCAGCAGCCCGGCACGCCCAGGTGAGCAGTTCTTC

J gene: TRBJ2-2
D gene: TRBD2
V gene: TRBV4-2
clone size: once
CDR3 protein: CASSQDLGTSGVFGELFF
CDR3 DNA: TGTGCCAGCAGCCAAGATTTAGGGACTAGCGGGGTCTTCGGGGAGCTGTTTTTT

J gene: TRBJ1-1
D gene: NA
V gene: TRBV20-1
clone size: NA
CDR3 protein: CSAIATGGTQDTEAFF
CDR3 DNA: TGCAGTGCTATAGCGACCGGTGGGACCCAGGACACTGAAGCTTTCTTT

J gene: TRBJ2-2
D gene: NA
V gene: TRBV2
clone size: once
CDR3 protein: CASSAELGGELFF
CDR3 DNA: TGTGCCAGCAGTGCCGAGCTGGGCGGGGAGCTGTTTTTT

J gene: TRBJ2-2
D gene: NA
V gene: TRBV5-1
clone size: NA
CDR3 protein: CASSLYASVNTGELFF
CDR3 DNA: TGCGCCAGCAGCTTGTATGCTAGCGTTAACACCGGGGAGCTGTTTTTT

J gene: TRBJ2-1
D gene: NA
V gene: TRBV20-1
clone size: NA
CDR3 protein: CSSFGRAGGEQFF
CDR3 DNA: TGCAGTTCATTCGGGCGGGCGGGTGGTGAGCAGTTCTTC

J gene: TRBJ2-5
D gene: NA
V gene: TRBV5-4
clone size: NA
CDR3 protein: CASSLALAYETQYF
CDR3 DNA: TGTGCCAGCAGCTTAGCTCTAGCTTATGAGACCCAGTACTTC

J gene: TRBJ2-3
D gene: NA
V gene: TRBV20-1
clone size: NA
CDR3 protein: CSARDQEGVSDTQYF
CDR3 DNA: TGCAGTGCTAGAGATCAGGAGGGGGTTTCAGATACGCAGTATTTT

J gene: TRBJ2-2
D gene: TRBD2
V gene: TRBV5-1
clone size: once
CDR3 protein: CASSLRGLAGDPNTGELFF
CDR3 DNA: TGCGCCAGCAGCTTGAGGGGACTAGCGGGAGACCCGAACACCGGGGAGCTGTTTTTT

J gene: TRBJ2-1
D gene: TRBD2
V gene: TRBV29-1
clone size: NA
CDR3 protein: CSVLIASGRYEQFF
CDR3 DNA: TGCAGCGTTTTGATTGCTAGCGGGAGGTATGAGCAGTTCTTC

J gene: TRBJ1-2
D gene: TRBD1
V gene: TRBV7-2
clone size: NA
CDR3 protein: CASSNRGQAHGYTF
CDR3 DNA: TGTGCCAGCAGCAATAGGGGGCAGGCCCATGGCTACACCTTC

J gene: TRBJ2-7
D gene: NA
V gene: TRBV28
clone size: once
CDR3 protein: CASTWGRTPYEQYF
CDR3 DNA: TGTGCCAGCACTTGGGGCCGTACGCCCTACGAGCAGTACTTC

J gene: TRBJ2-2
D gene: NA
V gene: TRBV3-1
clone size: NA
CDR3 protein: CASSQARGTGELFF
CDR3 DNA: TGTGCCAGCAGCCAAGCCAGGGGCACCGGGGAGCTGTTTTTT

J gene: TRBJ1-3
D gene: NA
V gene: TRBV27
clone size: NA
CDR3 protein: CASSTGRYSGNTIYF
CDR3 DNA: TGTGCCAGCAGTACCGGCCGATACTCTGGAAACACCATATATTTT

J gene: TRBJ2-1
D gene: TRBD2
V gene: TRBV6-5
clone size: few
CDR3 protein: CASSYFGLAGNSEQFF
CDR3 DNA: TGTGCCAGCAGTTACTTCGGACTAGCGGGAAACAGTGAGCAGTTCTTC

J gene: TRBJ2-3
D gene: NA
V gene: TRBV7-2
clone size: NA
CDR3 protein: CASSNPLVVTQYF
CDR3 DNA: TGTGCCAGCAGCAACCCCCTAGTGGTTACGCAGTATTTT

J gene: TRBJ2-7
D gene: TRBD1
V gene: TRBV24-1
clone size: NA
CDR3 protein: CATSDRGQGDHEQYF
CDR3 DNA: TGTGCCACCAGTGATCGGGGACAGGGTGACCACGAGCAGTACTTC

J gene: TRBJ2-2
D gene: TRBD1
V gene: TRBV9
clone size: NA
CDR3 protein: CASSSRTGGPNTGELFF
CDR3 DNA: TGTGCCAGCAGCTCCCGGACAGGGGGACCTAACACCGGGGAGCTGTTTTTT

J gene: TRBJ2-7
D gene: NA
V gene: TRBV7-2
clone size: NA
CDR3 protein: CASSLGPTKSSYEQYF
CDR3 DNA: TGTGCCAGCAGCTTAGGACCTACTAAATCCTCCTACGAGCAGTACTTC

J gene: TRBJ2-7
D gene: TRBD2
V gene: TRBV11-2
clone size: NA
CDR3 protein: CASSLEPSGVSYEQYF
CDR3 DNA: TGTGCCAGCAGCTTAGAGCCTAGCGGGGTTTCCTACGAGCAGTACTTC